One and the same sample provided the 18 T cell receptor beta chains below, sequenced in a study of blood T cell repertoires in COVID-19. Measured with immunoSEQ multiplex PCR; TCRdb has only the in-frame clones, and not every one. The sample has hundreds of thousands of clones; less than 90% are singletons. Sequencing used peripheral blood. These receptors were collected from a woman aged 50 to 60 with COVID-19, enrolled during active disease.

In DNA form, the CDR3 reads TGTGCCAGCAGTGAGGGCTGGAACACCGGGGAGCTGTTTTTT. The encoded protein is CASSEGWNTGELFF. This chain connects TRBV6-1 to TRBJ2-2; no reliable D call. The CDR3 is 14 amino acids. Germline CDR1 MNHNS, CDR2 SASEGT. The ends were cut back, 3 bases at V and 1 base at J, with 6 bases in the middle.

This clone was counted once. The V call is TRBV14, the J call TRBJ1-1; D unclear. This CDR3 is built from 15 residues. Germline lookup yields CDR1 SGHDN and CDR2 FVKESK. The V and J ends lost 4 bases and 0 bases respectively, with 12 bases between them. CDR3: CASSPNLRMNTEAFF. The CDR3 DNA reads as TGTGCCAGCAGCCCCAATCTTAGAATGAACACTGAAGCTTTCTTT.

CDR3 region: CATSNRNNYGYTF. CDR3 coding DNA: TGTGCCACCAGCAACAGGAATAACTATGGCTACACCTTC. The chain combines TRBV15 with TRBJ1-2; D might be TRBD1 (5 bases). V lost 4 bases, J lost 1 base, and 7 bases lay in between. The CDR3 totals 13 residues. Germline V lookup: CDR1 LNHNV, CDR2 YYDKDF (reference sequence).

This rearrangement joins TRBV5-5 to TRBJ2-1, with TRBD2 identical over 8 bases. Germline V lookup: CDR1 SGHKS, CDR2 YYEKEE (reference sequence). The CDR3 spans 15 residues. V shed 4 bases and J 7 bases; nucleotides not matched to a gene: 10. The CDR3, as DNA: TGTGCCAGCAGCCCCGGGAGGGCCCCCAATAATGAGCAGTTCTTC. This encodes CASSPGRAPNNEQFF.

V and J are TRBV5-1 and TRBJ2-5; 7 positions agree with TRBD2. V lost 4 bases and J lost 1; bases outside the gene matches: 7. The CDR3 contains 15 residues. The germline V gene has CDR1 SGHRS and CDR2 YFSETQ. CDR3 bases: TGCGCCAGCAGCCGTACGGCGGGGGTCCAAGAGACCCAGTACTTC. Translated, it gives CASSRTAGVQETQYF.

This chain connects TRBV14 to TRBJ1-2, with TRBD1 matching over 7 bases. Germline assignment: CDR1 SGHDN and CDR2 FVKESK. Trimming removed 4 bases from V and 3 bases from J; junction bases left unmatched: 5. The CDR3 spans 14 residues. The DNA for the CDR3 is TGTGCCAGCAGCCGGGGACAGTCGGACTATGGCTACACCTTC. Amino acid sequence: CASSRGQSDYGYTF.

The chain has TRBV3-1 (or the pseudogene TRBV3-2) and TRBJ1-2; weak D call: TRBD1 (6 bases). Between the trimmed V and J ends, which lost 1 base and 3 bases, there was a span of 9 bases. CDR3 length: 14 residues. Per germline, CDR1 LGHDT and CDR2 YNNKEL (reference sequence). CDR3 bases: TGTGCCAGCAGCCAAGTCTGGACAGACTATGGCTACACCTTC. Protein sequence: CASSQVWTDYGYTF.

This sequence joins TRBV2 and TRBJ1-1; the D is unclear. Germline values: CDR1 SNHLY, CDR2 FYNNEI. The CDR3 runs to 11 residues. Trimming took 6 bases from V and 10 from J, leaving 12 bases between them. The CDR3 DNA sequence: TGTGCCAGCAGCGGGAGGCCGATAGCTTTCTTT. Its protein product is CASSGRPIAFF. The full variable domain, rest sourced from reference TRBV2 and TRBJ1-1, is EPEVTQTPSHQVTQMGQEVILRCVPISNHLYFYWYRQILGQKVEFLVSFYNNEISEKSEIFDDQFSVERPDGSNFTLKIRSTKLEDSAMYFCASSGRPIAFFGQGTRLTVV.

CDR3 nucleotides: TGTGCCTGGAGCTCGGGGAGTGGCTACACCTTC. Translated, it gives CAWSSGSGYTF. The gene calls are TRBV30 and TRBJ1-2; no reliable D call. The CDR3 contains 11 residues. Trimming removed 3 bases at V and 7 bases at J, with 9 bases between. CDR1 is GTSNPN and CDR2 is SVGIG in the germline V gene (reference sequence).

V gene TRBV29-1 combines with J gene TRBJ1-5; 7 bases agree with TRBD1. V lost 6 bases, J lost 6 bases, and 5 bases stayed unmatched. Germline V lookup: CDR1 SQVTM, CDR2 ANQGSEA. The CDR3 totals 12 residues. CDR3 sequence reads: CSVISGGQPQHF. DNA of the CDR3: TGCAGCGTGATTTCAGGGGGTCAGCCCCAGCATTTT.

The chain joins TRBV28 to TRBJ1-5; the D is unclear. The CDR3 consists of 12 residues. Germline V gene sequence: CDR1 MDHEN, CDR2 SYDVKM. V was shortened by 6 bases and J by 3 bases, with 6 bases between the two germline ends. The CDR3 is CASSPYNQPQHF. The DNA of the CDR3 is TGTGCCAGCAGCCCTTACAATCAGCCCCAGCATTTT.

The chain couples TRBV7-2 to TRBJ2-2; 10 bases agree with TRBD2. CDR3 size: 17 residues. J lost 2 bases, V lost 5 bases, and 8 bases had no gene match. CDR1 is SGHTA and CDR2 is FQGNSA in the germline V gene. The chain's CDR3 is CASSRFLAGANTGELFF. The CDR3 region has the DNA TGTGCCAGCAGCCGCTTCCTAGCGGGGGCCAACACCGGGGAGCTGTTTTTT.

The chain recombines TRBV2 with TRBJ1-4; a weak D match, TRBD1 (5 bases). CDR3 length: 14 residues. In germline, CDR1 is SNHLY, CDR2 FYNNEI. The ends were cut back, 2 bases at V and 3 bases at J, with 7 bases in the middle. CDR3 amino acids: CASSENRSNEKLFF. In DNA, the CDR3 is TGTGCCAGCAGTGAAAACAGGTCTAATGAAAAACTGTTTTTT.

The CDR3 reads CSVGQGIHYEQYF. CDR3 sequence (DNA): TGCAGCGTTGGGCAGGGTATACACTACGAGCAGTACTTC. The rearrangement uses TRBV29-1 and TRBJ2-7, with D maybe TRBD1 (5 bases). Per the germline V gene, CDR1 is SQVTM and CDR2 is ANQGSEA. V shed 4 bases and J shed 3 bases, with 13 bases lying between them. The CDR3 is made up of 13 amino acids.

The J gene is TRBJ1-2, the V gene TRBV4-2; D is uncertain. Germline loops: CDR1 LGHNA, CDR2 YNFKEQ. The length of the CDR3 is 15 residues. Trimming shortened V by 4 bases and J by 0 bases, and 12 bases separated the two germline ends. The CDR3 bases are TGTGCCAGCAGCCCTGACGTGACAACTAACTATGGCTACACCTTC. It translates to CASSPDVTTNYGYTF.

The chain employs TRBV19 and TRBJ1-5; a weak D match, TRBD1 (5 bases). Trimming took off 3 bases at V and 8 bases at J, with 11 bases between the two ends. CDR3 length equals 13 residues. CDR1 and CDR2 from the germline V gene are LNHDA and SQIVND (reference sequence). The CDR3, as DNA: TGTGCCAGTAGTATCAGGGTAATTGAGCCCCAGCATTTT. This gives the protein CASSIRVIEPQHF.

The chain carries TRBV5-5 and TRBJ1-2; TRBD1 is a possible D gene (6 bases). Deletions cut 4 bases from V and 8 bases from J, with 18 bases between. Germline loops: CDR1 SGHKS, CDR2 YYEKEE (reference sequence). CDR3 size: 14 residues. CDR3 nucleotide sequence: TGTGCCAGCAGCCTCGGAGGGGGGGCGCGGGGCTACACCTTC. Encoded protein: CASSLGGGARGYTF. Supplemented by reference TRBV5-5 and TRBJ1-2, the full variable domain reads DAGVTQSPTHLIKTRGQQVTLRCSPISGHKSVSWYQQVLGQGPQFIFQYYEKEERGRGNFPDRFSARQFPNYSSELNVNALLLGDSALYLCASSLGGGARGYTFGSGTRLTVV.

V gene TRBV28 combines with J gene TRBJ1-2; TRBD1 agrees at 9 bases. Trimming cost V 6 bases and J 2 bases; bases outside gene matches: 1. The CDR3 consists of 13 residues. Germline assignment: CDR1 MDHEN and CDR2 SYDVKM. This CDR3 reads CASRGTGNYGYTF. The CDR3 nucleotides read TGTGCCAGCAGGGGGACAGGGAACTATGGCTACACCTTC.